Listed here is a single T cell receptor beta chain. This sample is part of a study of shared T cell receptors in the human thymus. CDR1 is SQVTM and CDR2 is ANQGSEA in the germline V gene. This CDR3 spans 17 amino acids. V shed 1 base, J shed 1 base, and the junction held 8 bases outside the gene matches. Sequencing was performed with immunoSEQ multiplex PCR; in TCRdb, only in-frame clones are kept and a portion is missing. The data hold about 540,000 clones, with more than 75% observed a single time. These data were likewise used in another study, on human thymus T cells. That work adds: Donors were healthy Finnish infants having corrective surgery for congenital heart defects. Apparent bias marked the V and J gene usage of thymic and blood repertoires.

The sequenced material came from thymocytes. The J gene is TRBJ2-3, the V gene TRBV29-1; 10 positions agree with TRBD2. The source of this sequence is a boy in the first two years of life with a congenital heart defect. The CDR3 DNA reads TGCAGCGTTGAAGGTGGTCTAGCGGGAGTACGCACAGATACGCAGTATTTT. It yields the protein CSVEGGLAGVRTDTQYF.